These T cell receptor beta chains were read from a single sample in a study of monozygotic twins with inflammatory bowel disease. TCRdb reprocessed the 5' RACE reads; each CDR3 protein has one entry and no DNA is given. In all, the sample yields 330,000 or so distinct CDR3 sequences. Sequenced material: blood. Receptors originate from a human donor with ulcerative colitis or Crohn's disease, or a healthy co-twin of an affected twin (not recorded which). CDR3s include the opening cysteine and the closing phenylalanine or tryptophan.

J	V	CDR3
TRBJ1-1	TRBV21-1	CASSKKGTKAFF
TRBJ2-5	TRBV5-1	CASSRGSSGGEETQYF
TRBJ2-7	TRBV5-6	CASSHPRDSSYEQYF
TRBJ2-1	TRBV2	CASISREGPYNEQFF
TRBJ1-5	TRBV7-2	CASAPGQPNPPQHF
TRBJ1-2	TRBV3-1	CASSPLGVFYGYTF
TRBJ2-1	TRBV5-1	CASSPGRGPSYNEQFF
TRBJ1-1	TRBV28	CASSFSARTLFSEAFF
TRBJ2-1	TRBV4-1	CASSHGKGPGRNHNEQFF
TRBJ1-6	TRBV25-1	CASSEYVGQNNSPLHF
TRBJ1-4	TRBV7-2	CASSLYGEKLFF
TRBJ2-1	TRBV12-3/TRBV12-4	CASRQDRGSYNEQFF
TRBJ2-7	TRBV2	CASQSGGPYEQYF
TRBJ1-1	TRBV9	CASSVGMNTEAFF
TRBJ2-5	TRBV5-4	CASSFPGHLQETQYF
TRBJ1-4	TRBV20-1	CSGLPGGAEKLFF
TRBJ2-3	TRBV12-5	CASGLGGPDTQYF
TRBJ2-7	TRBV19	CASSIGQGGHYEQYF
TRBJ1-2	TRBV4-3	CASSQDWGHPRHYGYTF
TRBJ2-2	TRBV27	CATSKDGRINTGELFF
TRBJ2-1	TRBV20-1	CSANPGTGLQGFQFF
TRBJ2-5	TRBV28	CAATGTGEETQYF
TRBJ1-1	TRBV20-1	CSASPTANTEAFF
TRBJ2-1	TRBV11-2	CASSFYGIAYNEQFF
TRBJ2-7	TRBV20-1	CSASGRGEQYF
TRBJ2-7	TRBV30	CAWSVRRGGSYEQYF
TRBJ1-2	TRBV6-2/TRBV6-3	CASSTGGSIYTF
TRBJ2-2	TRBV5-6	CASSSWASGRMNTGELFF
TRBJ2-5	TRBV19	CASSTPGAQYF
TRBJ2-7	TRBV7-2	CASRRTGDSSYEQYF
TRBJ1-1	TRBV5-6	CASSFSPNMNTEAFF
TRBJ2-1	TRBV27	CASRTSGYNEQFF
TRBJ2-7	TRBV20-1	CSARPPISSYEQYF